This TCR beta chain was retrieved from a study of human T cells and chemical hapten exposure. Germline CDR1 MNHEY, CDR2 SMNVEV (reference sequence). CDR3 length: 14 residues. Extraction of total RNA was performed on unfractionated whole blood. Unique molecular identifiers were attached to individual cDNA molecules within the library. Per the original data handling: Samples had a median of about 95,000 TCRs, ranging 23,224 to 690,600. From the 5' RACE reads, TCRdb called clonotypes with MiXCR, one entry per CDR3 protein. The V and J calls and clone size come from TCRdb's table, not from the authors' own analysis. The data contain around 140,000 distinct CDR3 sequences, over 3.5% of them singletons. In this sample, this clonotype turned up many times. The antigen remains undetermined. Germline and junction disagree at one end, which may indicate a read error. Whole-study findings and limits: Unchanged with DPC sensitization were TCRs above 1 in 1000 frequency.

The source is a female donor in good health. The chain links TRBV27 to TRBJ1-3, with D unresolved. The CDR3 loop reads CASSLGLPGDTIYF. CDR3 in DNA: TGTGCCAGCAGTTTAGGGCTCCCTGGAGACACCATATATTTT.